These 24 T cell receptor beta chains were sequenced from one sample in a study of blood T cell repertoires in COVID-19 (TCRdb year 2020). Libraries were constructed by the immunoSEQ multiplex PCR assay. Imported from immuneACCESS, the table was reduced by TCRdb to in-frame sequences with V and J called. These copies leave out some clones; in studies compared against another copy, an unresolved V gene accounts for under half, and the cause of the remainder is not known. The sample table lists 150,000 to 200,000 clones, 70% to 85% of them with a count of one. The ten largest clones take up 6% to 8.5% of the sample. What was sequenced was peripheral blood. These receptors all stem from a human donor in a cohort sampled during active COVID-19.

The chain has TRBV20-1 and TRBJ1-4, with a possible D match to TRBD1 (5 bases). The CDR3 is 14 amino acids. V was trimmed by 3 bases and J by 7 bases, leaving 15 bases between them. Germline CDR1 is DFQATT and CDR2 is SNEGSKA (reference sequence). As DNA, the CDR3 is TGCAGTGCTAGTTTCCGGACATGGCGTGAAAAACTGTTTTTT. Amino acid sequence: CSASFRTWREKLFF.

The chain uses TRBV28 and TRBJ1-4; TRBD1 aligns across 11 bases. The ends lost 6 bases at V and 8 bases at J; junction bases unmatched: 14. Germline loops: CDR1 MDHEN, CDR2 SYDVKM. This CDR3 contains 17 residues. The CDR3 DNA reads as TGTGCCAGCAGCCCTTTTGGGGGGACAGGGGGAACGGAAAAACTGTTTTTT. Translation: CASSPFGGTGGTEKLFF.

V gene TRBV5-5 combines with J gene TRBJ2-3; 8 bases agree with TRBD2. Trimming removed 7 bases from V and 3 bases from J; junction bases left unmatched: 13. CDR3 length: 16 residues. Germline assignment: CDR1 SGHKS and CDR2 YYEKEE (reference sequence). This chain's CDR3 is CASFPFRAGGTDTQYF. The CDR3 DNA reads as TGTGCCAGCTTCCCCTTTAGGGCGGGGGGTACAGATACGCAGTATTTT.

The CDR3 region is CASRFLTGTNSPLHF. The DNA of the CDR3 is TGTGCCAGTCGATTCCTGACAGGGACCAATTCACCCCTCCACTTT. The V and J genes are TRBV19 and TRBJ1-6, with 7 bases matching TRBD1. From germline, CDR1 is LNHDA and CDR2 SQIVND (reference sequence). Unmatched junction bases numbered 11, after V lost 8 bases and J lost 7 bases. This CDR3 contains 15 residues. Full variable domain (remainder filled in from reference TRBV19 and TRBJ1-6): DGGITQSPKYLFRKEGQNVTLSCEQNLNHDAMYWYRQDPGQGLRLIYYSQIVNDFQKGDIAEGYSVSREKKESFPLTVTSAQKNPTAFYLCASRFLTGTNSPLHFGNGTRLTVT.

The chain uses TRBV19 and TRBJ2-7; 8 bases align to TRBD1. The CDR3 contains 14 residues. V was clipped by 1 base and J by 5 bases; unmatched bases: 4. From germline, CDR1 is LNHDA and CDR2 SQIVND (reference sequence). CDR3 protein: CASSIAGGRNEQYF. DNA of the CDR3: TGTGCCAGTAGTATAGCAGGGGGCAGGAACGAGCAGTACTTC.

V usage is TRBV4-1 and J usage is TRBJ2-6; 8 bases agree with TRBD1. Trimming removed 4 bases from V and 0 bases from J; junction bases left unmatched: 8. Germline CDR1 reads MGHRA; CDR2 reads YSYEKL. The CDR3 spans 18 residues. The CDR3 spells CASSRWDRYSSGANVLTF. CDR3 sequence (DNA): TGCGCCAGCAGCCGATGGGACAGGTACAGCTCTGGGGCCAACGTCCTGACTTTC.

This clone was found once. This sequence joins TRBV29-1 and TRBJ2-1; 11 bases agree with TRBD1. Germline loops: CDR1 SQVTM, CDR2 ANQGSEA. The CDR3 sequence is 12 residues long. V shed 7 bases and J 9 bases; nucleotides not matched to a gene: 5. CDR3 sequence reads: CSEGQGEREQFF. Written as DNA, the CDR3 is TGCAGCGAGGGACAGGGGGAACGTGAGCAGTTCTTC.

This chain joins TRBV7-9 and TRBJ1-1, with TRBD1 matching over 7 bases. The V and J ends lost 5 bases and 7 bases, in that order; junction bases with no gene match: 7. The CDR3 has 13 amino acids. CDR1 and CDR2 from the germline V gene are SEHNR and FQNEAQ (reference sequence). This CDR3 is CASSQGTVGEAFF. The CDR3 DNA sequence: TGTGCCAGCAGCCAAGGGACAGTAGGTGAAGCTTTCTTT. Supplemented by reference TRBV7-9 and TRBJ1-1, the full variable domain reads DTGVSQNPRHKITKRGQNVTFRCDPISEHNRLYWYRQTLGQGPEFLTYFQNEAQLEKSRLLSDRFSAERPKGSFSTLEIQRTEQGDSAMYLCASSQGTVGEAFFGQGTRLTVV.

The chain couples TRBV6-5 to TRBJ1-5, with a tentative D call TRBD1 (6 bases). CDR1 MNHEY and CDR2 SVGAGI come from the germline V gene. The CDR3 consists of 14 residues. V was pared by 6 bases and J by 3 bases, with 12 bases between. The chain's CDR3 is CASSTTGINQPQHF. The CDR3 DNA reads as TGTGCCAGCAGCACGACAGGTATCAATCAGCCCCAGCATTTT.

CDR3 in DNA: TGTGCCAGTAGTATAGACAGAGGTACTGAAGCTTTCTTT. Translated: CASSIDRGTEAFF. The chain combines TRBV19 with TRBJ1-1; D is uncertain. Trimming removed 0 bases from V and 5 bases from J, with 7 bases in between. The V gene's germline CDR1 is LNHDA and CDR2 SQIVND (reference sequence). This CDR3 contains 13 residues.

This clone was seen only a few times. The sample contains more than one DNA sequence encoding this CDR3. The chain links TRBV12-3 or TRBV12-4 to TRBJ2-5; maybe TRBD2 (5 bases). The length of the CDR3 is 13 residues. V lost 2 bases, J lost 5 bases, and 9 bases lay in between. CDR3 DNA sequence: TGTGCCAGCAGTTTACTTCGAGGGGAGACCCAGTACTTC. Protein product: CASSLLRGETQYF.

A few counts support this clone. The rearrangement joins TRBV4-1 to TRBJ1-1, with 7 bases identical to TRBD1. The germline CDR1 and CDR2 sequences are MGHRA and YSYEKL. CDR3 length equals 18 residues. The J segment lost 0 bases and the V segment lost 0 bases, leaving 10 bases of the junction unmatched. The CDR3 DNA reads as TGCGCCAGCAGCCAAGAGAGCGGACAGACAGGGATGAACACTGAAGCTTTCTTT. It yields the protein CASSQESGQTGMNTEAFF.

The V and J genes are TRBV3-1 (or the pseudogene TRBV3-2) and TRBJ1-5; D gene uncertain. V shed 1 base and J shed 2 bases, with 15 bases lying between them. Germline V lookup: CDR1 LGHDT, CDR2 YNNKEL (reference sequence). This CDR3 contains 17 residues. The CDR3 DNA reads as TGTGCCAGCAGCCAAGGTCTGGGGAGTGGTGGCAATCAGCCCCAGCATTTT. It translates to CASSQGLGSGGNQPQHF.

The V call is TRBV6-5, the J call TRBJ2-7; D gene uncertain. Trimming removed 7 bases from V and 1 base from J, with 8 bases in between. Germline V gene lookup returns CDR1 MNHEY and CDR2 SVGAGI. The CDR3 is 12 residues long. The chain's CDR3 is CASTGSSYEQYF. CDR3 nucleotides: TGTGCCAGCACCGGGTCTTCCTACGAGCAGTACTTC.

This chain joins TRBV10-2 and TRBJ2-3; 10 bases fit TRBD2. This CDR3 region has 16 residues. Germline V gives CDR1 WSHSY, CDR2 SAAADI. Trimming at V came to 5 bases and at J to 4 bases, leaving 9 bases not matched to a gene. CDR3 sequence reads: CASSSSAGGQPDTQYF. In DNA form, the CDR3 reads TGCGCCAGCAGTTCATCAGCGGGGGGGCAGCCAGATACGCAGTATTTT.

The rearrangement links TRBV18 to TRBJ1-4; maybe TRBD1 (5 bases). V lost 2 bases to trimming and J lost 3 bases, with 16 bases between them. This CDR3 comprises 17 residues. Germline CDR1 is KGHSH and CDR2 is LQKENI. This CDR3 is CASSPSGQGLSNEKLFF. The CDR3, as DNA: TGTGCCAGCTCACCATCCGGCCAGGGCCTGTCTAATGAAAAACTGTTTTTT.

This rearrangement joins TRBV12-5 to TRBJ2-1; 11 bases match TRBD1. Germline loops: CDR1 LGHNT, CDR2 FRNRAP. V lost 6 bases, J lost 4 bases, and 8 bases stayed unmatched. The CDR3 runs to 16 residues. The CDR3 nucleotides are TGTGCTAGTGGCCCCGGACAGGGGGCAAGGTACAATGAGCAGTTCTTC. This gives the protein CASGPGQGARYNEQFF.

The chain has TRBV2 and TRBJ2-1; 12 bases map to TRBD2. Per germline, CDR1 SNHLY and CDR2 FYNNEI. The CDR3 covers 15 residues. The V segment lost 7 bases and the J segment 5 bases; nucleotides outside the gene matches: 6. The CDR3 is CASTLLAGGDNEQFF. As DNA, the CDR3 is TGTGCCAGCACATTACTAGCGGGGGGCGACAATGAGCAGTTCTTC.

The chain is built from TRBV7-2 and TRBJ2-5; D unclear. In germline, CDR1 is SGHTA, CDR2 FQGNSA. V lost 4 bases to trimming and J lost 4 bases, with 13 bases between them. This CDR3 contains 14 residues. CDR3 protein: CASSSPHGLETQYF. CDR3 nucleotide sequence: TGTGCCAGCAGCTCCCCTCATGGGCTAGAGACCCAGTACTTC. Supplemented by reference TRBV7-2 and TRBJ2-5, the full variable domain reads GAGVSQSPSNKVTEKGKDVELRCDPISGHTALYWYRQSLGQGLEFLIYFQGNSAPDKSGLPSDRFSAERTGGSVSTLTIQRTQQEDSAVYLCASSSPHGLETQYFGPGTRLLVL.

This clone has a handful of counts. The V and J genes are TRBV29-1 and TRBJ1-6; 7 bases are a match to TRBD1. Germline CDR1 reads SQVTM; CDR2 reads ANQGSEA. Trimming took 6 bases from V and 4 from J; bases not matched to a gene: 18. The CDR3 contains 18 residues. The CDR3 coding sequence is TGCAGCGTGTACCCCGGGACAGAGGTTTCTTATTATAATTCACCCCTCCACTTT. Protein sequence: CSVYPGTEVSYYNSPLHF.

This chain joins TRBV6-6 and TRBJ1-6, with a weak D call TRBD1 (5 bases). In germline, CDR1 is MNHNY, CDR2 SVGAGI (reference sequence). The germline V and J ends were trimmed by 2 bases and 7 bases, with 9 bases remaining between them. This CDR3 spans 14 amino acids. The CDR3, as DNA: TGTGCCAGCAGTTACCTCGGACAAAATTCACCCCTCCACTTT. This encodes CASSYLGQNSPLHF.

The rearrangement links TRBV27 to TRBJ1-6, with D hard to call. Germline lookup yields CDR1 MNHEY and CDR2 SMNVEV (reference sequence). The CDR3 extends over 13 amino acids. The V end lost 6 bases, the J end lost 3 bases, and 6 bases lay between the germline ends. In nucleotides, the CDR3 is TGTGCCAGCAGGCAGGACTATAATTCACCCCTCCACTTT. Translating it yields CASRQDYNSPLHF.

The CDR3 DNA reads as TGTGCCAGCAGCTCCGACAGGTTGAACTATGGCTACACCTTC. Protein sequence: CASSSDRLNYGYTF. The J gene is TRBJ1-2, the V gene TRBV7-2; D perhaps matches TRBD1 (6 bases). The germline V gene encodes CDR1 SGHTA and CDR2 FQGNSA. This CDR3 has 14 residues. Trimming took 4 bases from V and 2 from J, leaving 11 bases between them.

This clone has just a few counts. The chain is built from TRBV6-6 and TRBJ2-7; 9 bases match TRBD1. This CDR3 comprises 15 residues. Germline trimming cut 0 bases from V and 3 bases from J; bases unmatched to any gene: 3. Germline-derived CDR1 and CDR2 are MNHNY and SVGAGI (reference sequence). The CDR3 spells CASSYSGDRDYEQYF. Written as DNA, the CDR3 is TGTGCCAGCAGTTACTCGGGGGACAGGGACTACGAGCAGTACTTC.